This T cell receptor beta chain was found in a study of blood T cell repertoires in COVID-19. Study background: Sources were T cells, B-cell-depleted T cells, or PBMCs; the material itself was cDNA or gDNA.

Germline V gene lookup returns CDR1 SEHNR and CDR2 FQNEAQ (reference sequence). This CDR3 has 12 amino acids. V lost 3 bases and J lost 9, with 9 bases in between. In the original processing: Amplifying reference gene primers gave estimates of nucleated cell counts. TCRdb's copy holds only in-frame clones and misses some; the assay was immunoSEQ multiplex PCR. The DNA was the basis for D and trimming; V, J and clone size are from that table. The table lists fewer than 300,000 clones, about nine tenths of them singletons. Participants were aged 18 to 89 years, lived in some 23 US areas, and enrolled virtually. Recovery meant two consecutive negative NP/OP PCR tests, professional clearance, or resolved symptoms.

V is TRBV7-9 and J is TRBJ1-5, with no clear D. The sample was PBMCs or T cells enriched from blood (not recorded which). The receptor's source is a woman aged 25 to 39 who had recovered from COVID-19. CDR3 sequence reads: CASSFTTGPQHF. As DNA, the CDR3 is TGTGCCAGCAGCTTTACCACTGGGCCCCAGCATTTT.